This T cell receptor beta chain was identified in a study of blood T cell repertoires in COVID-19. Across the study: COVID-19 samples, acute and convalescent, were from the United States, Italy and Spain. From T cells, B-cell-depleted T cells, or PBMCs came the material, which was cDNA or gDNA.

This table comes from immunoSEQ multiplex PCR, and its TCRdb copy is limited to in-frame clones, with some not included. Here the sample spans about 130,000 clones, roughly 83% being singletons. Seattle researchers signed up patients amid active infection and tracked them longitudinally. V gave up 4 bases and J gave up 0 bases; unmatched junction bases: 3. Germline-derived CDR1 and CDR2 are SGHRS and YFSETQ. The CDR3 consists of 14 residues. The gene calls are TRBV5-1 and TRBJ2-7, with 8 bases lining up with TRBD1. The receptor was derived from a woman aged 70-85 years with COVID-19, enrolled during active disease. Sequencing was performed on peripheral blood. CDR3 amino acids: CASSPTGGSYEQYF. In DNA form, the CDR3 reads TGCGCCAGCAGCCCTACAGGGGGCTCCTACGAGCAGTACTTC.